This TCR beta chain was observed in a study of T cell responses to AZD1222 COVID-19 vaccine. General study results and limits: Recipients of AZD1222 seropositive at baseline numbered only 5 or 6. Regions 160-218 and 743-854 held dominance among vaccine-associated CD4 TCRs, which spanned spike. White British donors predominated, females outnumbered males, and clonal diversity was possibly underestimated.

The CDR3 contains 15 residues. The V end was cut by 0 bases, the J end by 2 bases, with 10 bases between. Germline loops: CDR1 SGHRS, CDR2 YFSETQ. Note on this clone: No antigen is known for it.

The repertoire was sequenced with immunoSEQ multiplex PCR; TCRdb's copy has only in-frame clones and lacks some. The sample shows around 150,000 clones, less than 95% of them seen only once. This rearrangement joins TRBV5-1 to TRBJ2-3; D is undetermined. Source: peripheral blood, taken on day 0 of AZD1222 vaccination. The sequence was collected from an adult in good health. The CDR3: CASSLGGPDTDTQYF. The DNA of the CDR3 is TGCGCCAGCAGCTTGGGGGGTCCAGACACAGATACGCAGTATTTT.